The 20 T cell receptor beta chains below come from one sample, sequenced in a study of glioma-infiltrating T cells. The iRepertoire nested amplicon-rescue multiplex PCR amplified TCR alpha and beta CDR3s from RNA. TCRdb independently ran MiXCR on the multiplex PCR reads; one entry per CDR3 protein. Of 85,000 to 110,000 distinct CDR3 sequences in the sample, about 28% are singletons; the top ten hold 44%. Specimen: glioma tissue, nonneoplastic brain tissue, or PBMCs (not recorded which). The receptor set was obtained from a human donor with low-grade glioma or glioblastoma, undergoing nonglioma brain surgery, or in good health (not recorded which).

The genes are TRBV30 and TRBJ1-1; 10 bases agree with TRBD1. From germline, CDR1 is GTSNPN and CDR2 SVGIG (reference sequence). The CDR3 consists of 15 residues. The junction had 6 bases not matched to a gene; V was cut back by 1 base and J by 4 bases. In DNA, the CDR3 is TGTGCCTGGAGTGGGACAGGGGGGTTAGGCACTGAAGCTTTCTTT. This encodes CAWSGTGGLGTEAFF.

This clonotype was observed many times. J is TRBJ2-7 and V is TRBV6-1, with 8 bases lining up with TRBD1. CDR1 MNHNS and CDR2 SASEGT come from the germline V gene. V lost 6 bases to trimming and J lost 0 bases; unmatched junction nucleotides: 7. CDR3 length: 15 amino acids. The CDR3 nucleotides read TGTGCCAGCAGCCAAGGGCAGGGGGCCTCCTACGAGCAGTACTTC. It encodes CASSQGQGASYEQYF.

This clonotype has only one observation. This may be a read error, as it is one base from a much larger clone. The genes are TRBV6-4 and TRBJ2-3, with a weak D call TRBD2 (5 bases). The CDR3 loop spans 13 amino acids. The ends were cut back, 2 bases at V and 7 bases at J, with 10 bases in the middle. Germline values: CDR1 MRHNA, CDR2 SNTAGT. For the CDR3, the DNA is TGTGCCAGCAGTGACGCTTCGGGGAATACGCAGTATTTT. As protein: CASSDASGNTQYF.

About this clonotype itself: With a much larger clone just one base away, this may be a read error. The J gene is TRBJ2-7, the V gene TRBV20-1, with 13 bases that match TRBD2. The germline CDR1 and CDR2 sequences are DFQATT and SNEGSKA (reference sequence). The trim removed 1 base at V and 2 bases at J, leaving 14 bases unmatched. The CDR3 contains 19 residues. The CDR3 coding sequence is TGCAGTGCTAGAGCCCGAGGGGGGACTAGCGGGGAGACCGCCTACGAGCAGTACTTC. Translation: CSARARGGTSGETAYEQYF.

Many counts were recorded for this clonotype. J is TRBJ2-5 and V is TRBV7-9, with D perhaps being TRBD1 or TRBD2 (5 bases each). Germline V gene data show CDR1 as SEHNR and CDR2 as FQNEAQ (reference sequence). This CDR3 region has 12 residues. The germline V and J ends were trimmed by 11 bases and 2 bases, with 12 bases remaining between them. CDR3 DNA: TGTGCCGTCCGGGACCCGCAAGAGACCCAGTACTTC. Translation gives CAVRDPQETQYF.

Worth noting for this clonotype: A much larger clone sits a single nucleotide away, making a read error possible. The rearrangement joins TRBV7-2 to TRBJ1-3; TRBD1 matches at 7 bases. Trimming took 5 bases from V and 4 from J; bases not matched to a gene: 11. The CDR3 has 16 amino acids. Germline V gene sequence: CDR1 SGHTA, CDR2 FQGNSA. The CDR3: CASSPDTGEEGNTIYF. The CDR3 bases are TGTGCCAGCAGCCCGGACACAGGGGAAGAAGGAAACACCATATATTTT.

The chain carries TRBV10-2 and TRBJ1-4, with 8 bases aligning to TRBD1. The CDR3 is 15 residues long. J lost 5 bases, V lost 5 bases, and 7 bases had no gene match. Looked up from germline, CDR1 is WSHSY and CDR2 is SAAADI. DNA of the CDR3: TGCGCCAGCAGTACAGGGGGAGAGGCCAATGAAAAACTGTTTTTT. Amino acids: CASSTGGEANEKLFF.

This clonotype was counted at least ten times. V is TRBV29-1 and J is TRBJ2-2, with D uncertain. CDR3 length: 14 amino acids. The germline V and J ends were trimmed by 0 bases and 2 bases, with 7 bases remaining between them. Per the germline V gene, CDR1 is SQVTM and CDR2 is ANQGSEA. CDR3 nucleotides: TGCAGCGTTGAAGATCCGGATAACACCGGGGAGCTGTTTTTT. This translates into CSVEDPDNTGELFF.

This clonotype was seen a handful of times. The V call is TRBV29-1, the J call TRBJ1-2; D not certain. The CDR3 totals 11 residues. Trimming pared 6 bases from V and 8 bases from J, leaving 13 bases between. Germline V gene sequence: CDR1 SQVTM, CDR2 ANQGSEA. CDR3 in DNA: TGCAGCGTACTCCAACGAGGGGGCTACACCTTC. Amino acids: CSVLQRGGYTF.

About this clonotype itself: This may be a read error, as it is one base from a much larger clone. Because it lacks the conserved phenylalanine or tryptophan at the end, this CDR3 is likely a read error. The V call is TRBV20-1, the J call TRBJ2-7; perhaps D is TRBD1 or TRBD2 (6 bases each). CDR3 length: 12 residues. CDR1 and CDR2 from the germline V gene are DFQATT and SNEGSKA (reference sequence). V lost 3 bases and J lost 2, with 8 bases in between. CDR3 coding DNA: TGCAGTGCTAGCGGGGGCCCCTACGAGCAGTACCTC. Its protein product is CSASGGPYEQYL.

The V gene is TRBV5-5, the J gene TRBJ1-2; D is possibly TRBD1 (5 bases). V was shortened by 0 bases and J by 4 bases, with 13 bases between the two germline ends. Germline CDR1 and CDR2: SGHKS and YYEKEE (reference sequence). There are 15 residues in the CDR3. The CDR3 reads CASSLEGPSGYGYTF. Here the CDR3 DNA reads TGTGCCAGCAGCTTGGAGGGACCCTCTGGCTATGGCTACACCTTC. The full variable domain, with the rest looked up from reference TRBV5-5 and TRBJ1-2, is DAGVTQSPTHLIKTRGQQVTLRCSPISGHKSVSWYQQVLGQGPQFIFQYYEKEERGRGNFPDRFSARQFPNYSSELNVNALLLGDSALYLCASSLEGPSGYGYTFGSGTRLTVV.

This rearrangement joins TRBV3-1 to TRBJ1-1; 7 bases map to TRBD1. The CDR3 consists of 14 residues. CDR1 is LGHDT and CDR2 is YNNKEL in the germline V gene (reference sequence). With 4 bases clipped from V and 11 bases from J, the junction kept 13 bases outside the gene matches. The CDR3 bases are TGTGCCAGCAGCCCAATACAGGGGCCTGAGAAGGCTTTCTTT. This encodes CASSPIQGPEKAFF.

Concerning this clonotype itself: Given a much more abundant clone one base away, this may be a read error. This chain links TRBV28 with TRBJ1-3; D uncertain. Trimming removed 3 bases from V and 0 bases from J, with 6 bases in between. The CDR3 is 14 residues long. Germline V gene lookup returns CDR1 MDHEN and CDR2 SYDVKM. CDR3 sequence: CASSFMGSGNTIYF. CDR3 bases: TGTGCCAGCAGTTTCATGGGCTCTGGAAACACCATATATTTT. The whole variable domain, filled in from reference TRBV28 and TRBJ1-3, reads DVKVTQSSRYLVKRTGEKVFLECVQDMDHENMFWYRQDPGLGLRLIYFSYDVKMKEKGDIPEGYSVSREKKERFSLILESASTNQTSMYLCASSFMGSGNTIYFGEGSWLTVV.

Worth noting for this clonotype: The final CDR3 position lacks the conserved phenylalanine or tryptophan, pointing to a likely read error. The DNA is left out, because the CDR3 cannot be placed on it with certainty; the CDR3 is given as TCRdb lists it. The rearrangement joins TRBV6-2 or TRBV6-3 to TRBJ1-2. The V gene's germline CDR1 is MNHEY and CDR2 SVGEGT. The CDR3 length equals 11 residues, ends included. This CDR3 is CASNMGPETLL.

Only one count was recorded for this clonotype. The junction and the germline gene differ at one end; a read error may be behind it. The chain carries TRBV13 and TRBJ2-1, with D possibly being TRBD1 (5 bases). Per the germline V gene, CDR1 is PRHDT and CDR2 is FYEKMQ (reference sequence). The CDR3 consists of 13 residues. The CDR3 sequence: CASSVGVSNEQFF. As DNA, the CDR3 is TGTGCCAGCAGCGTAGGGGTCAGCAATGAGCAGTTCTTC.

This clonotype has ten or more counts. V is TRBV27 and J is TRBJ2-7; perhaps TRBD2 as D (6 bases). The CDR3 loop spans 13 amino acids. The germline V gene encodes CDR1 MNHEY and CDR2 SMNVEV (reference sequence). Trimming removed 9 bases from V and 1 base from J, with 13 bases in between. As DNA, the CDR3 is TGTGCCAGGGCCCGGGGGTCGTCCTACGAGCAGTACTTC. This sequence encodes CARARGSSYEQYF.

Regarding this clonotype: One junction end disagrees with the germline gene, perhaps due to a read error. V is TRBV20-1 and J is TRBJ1-1, with 10 bases fitting TRBD1. The CDR3 extends over 17 amino acids. CDR1 is DFQATT and CDR2 is SNEGSKA in the germline V gene (reference sequence). CDR3 sequence reads: CSDRRQGAWKMNTEAFF. Here the CDR3 DNA reads TGCAGTGATAGAAGACAGGGGGCATGGAAAATGAACACTGAAGCCTTCTTT.

This clonotype was picked up many times. The chain employs TRBV20-1 and TRBJ1-2, with TRBD1 matching over 8 bases. Germline CDR1 is DFQATT and CDR2 is SNEGSKA (reference sequence). The CDR3 runs 13 residues. The ends lost 5 bases at V and 8 bases at J; junction bases unmatched: 10. The CDR3 loop is CSAQTRGLGGYTF. The CDR3, as DNA: TGCAGTGCTCAGACCAGGGGGCTTGGAGGCTACACCTTC.

There are many counts of this clonotype. J is TRBJ2-3 and V is TRBV2, with a weak D call TRBD1 (5 bases). The V gene's germline CDR1 is SNHLY and CDR2 FYNNEI. The germline V and J ends were trimmed by 3 bases and 1 base, with 11 bases remaining between them. The length of the CDR3 is 15 residues. The CDR3 nucleotides are TGTGCCAGCAGTGATAGGACATGGGGCACAGATACGCAGTATTTT. Its translation: CASSDRTWGTDTQYF.

Points on this clonotype: This could be a read error, since a much larger clone is one nucleotide away. The CDR3 sequence: CASSQGLAETLYF. The CDR3 region has the DNA TGTGCCAGCAGCCAAGGACTAGCGGAGACCCTGTACTTC. The chain carries TRBV3-1 and TRBJ2-5, with 9 bases aligning to TRBD2. Germline assignment: CDR1 LGHDT and CDR2 YNNKEL (reference sequence). The CDR3 totals 13 residues.